This TCR beta chain was captured by sequencing in a study of cytomegalovirus exposure and HLA in healthy donors. About this clone: What it binds is not known.

PCR was performed using 60 Vbeta and 13 Jbeta primers. Assay used: immunoSEQ multiplex PCR; TCRdb lists only in-frame clones, some missing. The data hold more than 110,000 clones, with 65% to 80% observed a single time. The CDR3 contains 15 residues. CDR1 SNHLY and CDR2 FYNNEI come from the germline V gene. Between the trimmed V and J ends, which lost 1 base and 2 bases, there was a span of 8 bases. Points from the study as a whole: The authors listed some 160 TCR beta chains as cytomegalovirus-associated. The authors excluded some V segments, including TRBV6-2 and TRBV6-3, as indistinguishable. Common viral pathogens were later found to be apparently linked to several of the most significant clusters.

The chain combines TRBV2 with TRBJ1-4; D call uncertain. The TCR was taken from a woman aged 45-65 years in good health and CMV-seropositive. Sequencing used PBMCs. This chain's CDR3 is CASSEDSPTNEKLFF. Here the CDR3 DNA reads TGTGCCAGCAGTGAAGACAGCCCGACTAATGAAAAACTGTTTTTT. The variable domain in full, with the rest retrieved from reference TRBV2 and TRBJ1-4, is EPEVTQTPSHQVTQMGQEVILRCVPISNHLYFYWYRQILGQKVEFLVSFYNNEISEKSEIFDDQFSVERPDGSNFTLKIRSTKLEDSAMYFCASSEDSPTNEKLFFGSGTQLSVL.